This TCR beta chain was identified during a study of T cells after posttransplantation cyclophosphamide. Study-level points and caveats: Recipient CMV seropositivity and CMV reactivation strongly tracked TRB clonality.

Some clones are missing from TCRdb's copy, which holds only in-frame ones; the method was immunoSEQ multiplex PCR. The sample is made up of fewer than 40,000 clones, none counted only once. This clone has at least ten counts. The antigen remains unidentified. The receptor was derived from a woman in her forties or fifties in good health and a related stem cell transplant donor. The sample consisted of PBMCs.

The CDR3 nucleotides are TGTGCCACCAGCATAAAGCGGGAGGCCTACGAGCAGTACTTC. Protein: CATSIKREAYEQYF. The V call is TRBV15, the J call TRBJ2-7; 9 bases agree with TRBD2. V lost 4 bases, J lost 2 bases, and 3 bases stayed unmatched. The CDR3 extends over 14 amino acids. Germline CDR1 is LNHNV and CDR2 is YYDKDF (reference sequence).